The T cell receptor (beta chain) under discussion was sequenced for a study of cytomegalovirus exposure and HLA in healthy donors. Looking at the study overall: In terms of ancestry, the Caucasian-associated cluster contained around four fifths of the approximately 400 genotyped donors.

Regarding the study as a whole: An observed cluster of highly shared sequence variants was recorded as a likely sequencing artifact. Per a later analysis, HLA-associated TCR beta chains showed more clonal expansion than other, equally common TCR beta chains.

Germline V lookup: CDR1 MNHEY, CDR2 SMNVEV (reference sequence). The CDR3 totals 16 residues. This clone was seen a single time. Its target is not known. An end of the junction does not agree with germline; a read error may underlie this. The PCR contained 60 Vbeta and 13 Jbeta primers. Sequenced by immunoSEQ multiplex PCR; TCRdb stores in-frame clones only, minus some. This sample has about 150,000 clones; roughly three quarters occur once, and the top ten carry roughly 7.7%. The V and J genes are TRBV27 and TRBJ2-3; 14 positions match TRBD2. The sequenced sample was PBMCs. The receptor was isolated from a man in his thirties or forties in good health and CMV-seropositive. The CDR3 bases are TGTGCCAGCAGTACCGGGACTAGCGGGAGAGCAGATGCGCAGTATTTT. Translation: CASSTGTSGRADAQYF.